Below are 10 T cell receptor beta chains sequenced from a single sample in a study of circulating CD8 cells and anti-PD-1 response in melanoma. TCR libraries were prepared from 15 ng of total RNA with the QIAseq Immune Repertoire TCR panel. TCRdb passed the reads through MiXCR, listing each CDR3 protein once. The sample has 900 to 1,200 distinct CDR3 sequences, 7% to 9.5% seen once. Four subsets defined by PD-1 and/or TIGIT were sorted from live CD3+CD8+TCRalphabeta+ cells. The material was CD8+ T cells from PBMCs, obtained at baseline or after one month of anti-PD-1 therapy (not recorded which). These receptors all come from a human donor with melanoma.

Judged by abundance, this clonotype is medium-sized. The CDR3 DNA reads as TGTGCCAGCAGTGAAGCCAGGGGGCTAAATGAGCAGTTCTTC. Amino acids: CASSEARGLNEQFF. V is TRBV2 and J is TRBJ2-1, with TRBD1 matching over 8 bases. Per germline, CDR1 SNHLY and CDR2 FYNNEI. CDR3 length: 14 amino acids. The ends lost 0 bases at V and 7 bases at J; junction bases unmatched: 2.

Within the sample, this clonotype is large. The rearrangement joins TRBV4-3 to TRBJ2-7; 11 bases fit TRBD1. J lost 6 bases, V lost 0 bases, and 1 base had no gene match. CDR1 and CDR2 from the germline V gene are LGHNA and YSLEER. This CDR3 spans 14 amino acids. CDR3 amino acids: CASSQDGTGGEQYF. Written as DNA, the CDR3 is TGCGCCAGCAGCCAAGACGGGACAGGGGGCGAGCAGTACTTC.

This clonotype has only a few counts. The rearrangement links TRBV4-1 to TRBJ2-7; possible D gene TRBD1, 6 bases. CDR1 MGHRA and CDR2 YSYEKL come from the germline V gene. The CDR3 spans 15 residues. The V end lost 0 bases, the J end lost 3 bases, and 12 bases lay between the germline ends. This chain's CDR3 is CASSQDGGVGYEQYF. DNA for the CDR3: TGCGCCAGCAGCCAAGATGGGGGCGTTGGCTACGAGCAGTACTTC.

By its share, this clonotype is medium-sized. The chain employs TRBV4-3 and TRBJ2-7; D might be TRBD2 (6 bases). The germline CDR1 and CDR2 sequences are LGHNA and YSLEER. The V and J ends lost 0 bases and 2 bases respectively, with 14 bases between them. The CDR3 totals 16 residues. CDR3 loop: CASSQDLASATYEQYF. For the CDR3, the DNA is TGCGCCAGCAGCCAAGATCTAGCGTCGGCGACCTACGAGCAGTACTTC.

Concerning this clonotype itself: A much larger clone differs from this one at a single base, so this may be a read error. The J gene is TRBJ2-7, the V gene TRBV27, with TRBD1 matching 8 bases. In germline, CDR1 is MNHEY, CDR2 SMNVEV (reference sequence). CDR3 length equals 13 residues. The chain's CDR3 is CASSPGGGYDQYF. The CDR3, as DNA: TGTGCCAGCAGCCCAGGGGGCGGCTACGATCAGTACTTC.

With regard to this clonotype: It may be a read error: a sequence one base away is much more abundant. The rearrangement links TRBV27 to TRBJ1-6, with D possibly being TRBD1 (5 bases). The V gene's germline CDR1 is MNHEY and CDR2 SMNVEV (reference sequence). This CDR3 comprises 15 residues. The V end lost 0 bases, the J end lost 13 bases, and 16 bases lay between the germline ends. CDR3 coding DNA: TGTGCCAGCAGTTTATCTGTGGGGGGTAGTTCCCCCCTCCACTTT. Residues: CASSLSVGGSSPLHF.

Concerning this clonotype: A much larger clonotype is one base distant, so this may be a read error. The chain carries TRBV24-1 and TRBJ2-3; TRBD2 aligns across 7 bases. The CDR3 is 12 residues long. Germline assignment: CDR1 KGHDR and CDR2 SFDVKD. The CDR3 sequence is CAISDGGTTQYF. The CDR3 DNA follows: TGTGCCATCAGTGACGGGGGGACTACGCAGTATTTT.

V gene TRBV12-3 or TRBV12-4 combines with J gene TRBJ2-3; no reliable D call. Trimming took off 1 base at V and 3 bases at J, with 8 bases between the two ends. The CDR3 has 14 amino acids. This chain's CDR3 is CASSLDPVTDTQYF. The CDR3 DNA is TGTGCCAGCAGTTTAGATCCAGTGACAGATACGCAGTATTTT.

As concerns this clonotype: This may stem from a read error, because a much larger clone lies one nucleotide away. The J gene is TRBJ2-1, the V gene TRBV19; D gene unclear. Germline V gives CDR1 LNHDA, CDR2 SQIVND (reference sequence). The CDR3 is 13 residues long. In DNA form, the CDR3 reads TGTGCCAGTAGTACAGCCCTATACAATGAGCGGTTCTTC. Translation gives CASSTALYNERFF.

In its sample, this clonotype is hyperexpanded. The genes are TRBV20-1 and TRBJ2-3; D could derive from TRBD1 or TRBD2 (6 bases each). CDR3 size: 12 residues. The V gene's germline CDR1 is DFQATT and CDR2 SNEGSKA (reference sequence). V gave up 6 bases and J gave up 4 bases, with 11 bases separating them. The CDR3 region is CSAGGGADTQYF. As DNA, the CDR3 is TGCAGTGCCGGAGGGGGAGCAGATACGCAGTATTTT.